Below are 24 T cell receptor beta chains sequenced from a single sample in a study of blood T cell repertoires in COVID-19. Clones were sequenced by immunoSEQ multiplex PCR, and TCRdb holds only the in-frame ones, with some missing. The profile shows roughly 150,000 clones, around 90% of them singletons. The sequencing input was peripheral blood. All receptors come from a woman older than 75 with COVID-19, enrolled during active disease.

The V gene is TRBV6-6, the J gene TRBJ1-6; D remains ambiguous. V was shortened by 0 bases and J by 9 bases, with 12 bases between the two germline ends. The CDR3 contains 15 residues. The germline gives CDR1 MNHNY, CDR2 SVGAGI (reference sequence). CDR3 nucleotide sequence: TGTGCCAGCAGTTACTCGACTCTAGTGGGTTCACCCCTCCACTTT. Protein: CASSYSTLVGSPLHF.

V gene TRBV18 combines with J gene TRBJ2-3; D might be TRBD1 (7 bases). The germline V gene encodes CDR1 KGHSH and CDR2 LQKENI. Trimming left V 3 bases short and J 1 base short, with 17 bases between. There are 17 residues in the CDR3. DNA for the CDR3: TGTGCCAGCTCACCCTCGACAGGGCGGGATGGCACAGATACGCAGTATTTT. It yields the protein CASSPSTGRDGTDTQYF.

The chain uses TRBV28 and TRBJ1-1; weak D call: TRBD1 (6 bases). The germline CDR1 and CDR2 sequences are MDHEN and SYDVKM. This CDR3 contains 14 residues. V was trimmed by 7 bases and J by 0 bases, leaving 12 bases between them. For the CDR3, the DNA is TGTGCCAGCAAGGTACAGGGCCTGAACACTGAAGCTTTCTTT. This translates into CASKVQGLNTEAFF. The full variable domain, completed using reference TRBV28 and TRBJ1-1, is DVKVTQSSRYLVKRTGEKVFLECVQDMDHENMFWYRQDPGLGLRLIYFSYDVKMKEKGDIPEGYSVSREKKERFSLILESASTNQTSMYLCASKVQGLNTEAFFGQGTRLTVV.

The chain is built from TRBV27 and TRBJ2-5; D possibly corresponds to TRBD1 (5 bases). Germline lookup yields CDR1 MNHEY and CDR2 SMNVEV (reference sequence). The V gene lost 2 bases and the J gene lost 1 base, with 11 bases spanning the gap. The CDR3 extends over 15 amino acids. The CDR3 sequence: CASSLGWTPQETQYF. In DNA form, the CDR3 reads TGTGCCAGCAGTTTAGGGTGGACACCCCAAGAGACCCAGTACTTC.

The rearrangement joins TRBV28 to TRBJ2-1, with 7 nucleotides matching TRBD2. V shed 8 bases and J 3 bases; nucleotides not matched to a gene: 10. From germline, CDR1 is MDHEN and CDR2 SYDVKM. This CDR3 contains 15 residues. CDR3 residues: CASRTPGGRYNEQFF. CDR3 bases: TGTGCCAGCCGGACCCCGGGGGGTCGCTACAATGAGCAGTTCTTC.

The chain carries TRBV5-1 and TRBJ2-2; D might be TRBD2 (5 bases). The CDR3 length is 16 residues. V dropped 2 bases and J dropped 5 bases, with 16 bases sitting between them. Germline values: CDR1 SGHRS, CDR2 YFSETQ. The CDR3 region is CASSFTPDSRTGELFF. CDR3 in DNA: TGCGCCAGCAGCTTCACCCCGGACTCTAGGACCGGGGAGCTGTTTTTT.

V is TRBV5-4 and J is TRBJ2-1, with 10 bases identical to TRBD2. The CDR3 length is 15 residues. Germline V CDR1 and CDR2: SGHNT, YYREEE (reference sequence). The V and J ends lost 4 bases and 10 bases, in that order; junction bases with no gene match: 11. The CDR3: CASSPGTSETGEQFF. The CDR3 bases are TGTGCCAGCAGCCCCGGGACTAGCGAAACAGGAGAGCAGTTCTTC.

This clone has a count of ten or more. V and J are TRBV2 and TRBJ2-7; D unresolved. V was shortened by 8 bases and J by 0 bases, with 8 bases between the two germline ends. The germline V gene encodes CDR1 SNHLY and CDR2 FYNNEI. The CDR3 runs to 12 residues. CDR3 in amino acids: CASSRSSYEQYF. In DNA, the CDR3 is TGTGCCAGCTCTCGGAGCTCCTACGAGCAGTACTTC.

The V call is TRBV5-4, the J call TRBJ2-2; 9 positions match TRBD2. V lost 5 bases, J lost 6 bases, and 8 bases stayed unmatched. The CDR3 extends over 15 amino acids. Germline CDR1 and CDR2: SGHNT and YYREEE (reference sequence). The CDR3 DNA reads as TGTGCCAGCAGTCCAGCGATAGCGGGAGCCGGGGAGCTGTTTTTT. Amino acids: CASSPAIAGAGELFF.

This clone showed up just once. This sequence joins TRBV11-2 and TRBJ1-6; tentative D call: TRBD1 (5 bases). V was trimmed by 1 base and J by 10 bases, leaving 14 bases between them. Germline V gene lookup returns CDR1 SGHAT and CDR2 FQNNGV. CDR3 length: 15 residues. The CDR3 coding sequence is TGTGCCAGCAGCTTAGGCTTGGGGCCGCAATCACCCCTCCACTTT. It codes for CASSLGLGPQSPLHF.

V is TRBV27 and J is TRBJ1-2; D perhaps matches TRBD1 (6 bases). Germline CDR1 MNHEY, CDR2 SMNVEV (reference sequence). The CDR3 totals 13 residues. V was cut by 6 bases and J by 8 bases, with 16 bases left in between. This CDR3 is CASSQQGLGGYTF. The CDR3 DNA sequence: TGTGCCAGCAGCCAGCAGGGGTTGGGAGGCTACACCTTC.

This clone came up a few times. The rearrangement links TRBV18 to TRBJ1-1, with no clear D. Germline assignment: CDR1 KGHSH and CDR2 LQKENI. This CDR3 is 13 amino acids long. Trimming stripped 6 bases from V and 4 bases from J, with 12 bases between. CDR3 region: CASSLEARTEAFF. CDR3 nucleotides: TGTGCCAGCTCCCTCGAGGCCCGCACTGAAGCTTTCTTT.

The sample holds a few counts of this clone. The chain links TRBV29-1 to TRBJ1-3; 9 bases align to TRBD1. The junction had 3 bases not matched to a gene; V was cut back by 3 bases and J by 6 bases. The CDR3 runs to 13 residues. CDR1 and CDR2 from the germline V gene are SQVTM and ANQGSEA. CDR3 sequence: CSVEGQGKNTIYF. In DNA, the CDR3 is TGCAGCGTTGAGGGACAGGGCAAAAACACCATATATTTT.

The chain combines TRBV15 with TRBJ1-4; D is perhaps TRBD1 (6 bases). Germline loops: CDR1 LNHNV, CDR2 YYDKDF (reference sequence). The CDR3 is 15 amino acids. V gave up 5 bases and J gave up 6 bases, with 16 bases separating them. CDR3 DNA: TGTGCCACCAGCTCGCCGGGACAAGCGGATGAAAAACTGTTTTTT. This codes for CATSSPGQADEKLFF.

The rearrangement uses TRBV9 and TRBJ2-1, with 12 bases lining up with TRBD2. Looked up from germline, CDR1 is SGDLS and CDR2 is YYNGEE. Trimming at V came to 0 bases and at J to 4 bases, leaving 8 bases not matched to a gene. CDR3 length: 18 amino acids. CDR3 sequence (DNA): TGTGCCAGCAGCGTAGAGCTAGCGGGAGGGCCGGGGTACAATGAGCAGTTCTTC. Encoded protein: CASSVELAGGPGYNEQFF.

This clone has only a few counts. The J gene is TRBJ2-1, the V gene TRBV4-3; maybe TRBD1 (7 bases). The CDR3 covers 16 residues. Trimming took off 0 bases at V and 7 bases at J, with 16 bases between the two ends. Germline V gene lookup returns CDR1 LGHNA and CDR2 YSLEER. The CDR3: CASSQDGQGGVNEQFF. The CDR3 DNA is TGCGCCAGCAGCCAAGATGGCCAGGGGGGCGTGAATGAGCAGTTCTTC.

The V and J genes are TRBV12-3 or TRBV12-4 and TRBJ1-1; D gene uncertain. CDR3 length: 13 residues. The V and J ends lost 3 bases and 5 bases respectively, with 10 bases between them. This CDR3 reads CASSFETYTEAFF. The CDR3 DNA reads TGTGCCAGCAGTTTCGAGACTTATACTGAAGCTTTCTTT.

The J gene is TRBJ2-7, the V gene TRBV7-2, with TRBD1 as a possible D gene (6 bases). CDR1 SGHTA and CDR2 FQGNSA come from the germline V gene. The V and J ends lost 2 bases and 4 bases respectively, with 9 bases between them. CDR3 size: 13 residues. The chain's CDR3 is CASSLMQGYEQYF. The DNA for the CDR3 is TGTGCCAGCAGCTTAATGCAGGGGTACGAGCAGTACTTC.

V usage is TRBV5-1 and J usage is TRBJ1-1; 7 nucleotides align to TRBD1. The V segment lost 5 bases and the J segment 7 bases; nucleotides outside the gene matches: 8. The CDR3 is 13 amino acids. The germline gives CDR1 SGHRS, CDR2 YFSETQ. The CDR3 reads CASSLPGQNEAFF. The CDR3, as DNA: TGCGCCAGCAGTCTTCCGGGACAGAATGAAGCTTTCTTT.

The chain uses TRBV10-3 and TRBJ1-1; the D is unclear. The ends were cut back, 10 bases at V and 7 bases at J, with 13 bases in the middle. The germline gives CDR1 ENHRY, CDR2 SYGVKD. This CDR3 region has 11 residues. CDR3 residues: CATTQEGEAFF. CDR3 nucleotide sequence: TGTGCCACTACCCAGGAAGGTGAAGCTTTCTTT.

This chain links TRBV3-1 (or the pseudogene TRBV3-2) with TRBJ1-1; 7 nucleotides align to TRBD1. Germline V gene lookup returns CDR1 LGHDT and CDR2 YNNKEL (reference sequence). The trim removed 5 bases at V and 1 base at J, leaving 4 bases unmatched. The CDR3 is 14 amino acids. The CDR3 DNA reads as TGTGCCAGCAGCTCGGGACAGTCGAACACTGAAGCTTTCTTT. Amino acid sequence: CASSSGQSNTEAFF.

This chain joins TRBV7-2 and TRBJ2-1, with D perhaps matching TRBD2 (5 bases). The CDR3 consists of 12 residues. Germline CDR1 and CDR2: SGHTA and FQGNSA. The V end lost 6 bases, the J end lost 8 bases, and 11 bases lay between the germline ends. For the CDR3, the DNA is TGTGCCAGCAGGAGGGATACGTATGAGCAGTTCTTC. It is translated as CASRRDTYEQFF.

The genes are TRBV7-2 and TRBJ2-7; possibly TRBD2 for D (6 bases). Trimming removed 4 bases from V and 2 bases from J, with 12 bases in between. The CDR3 sequence is 14 residues long. Germline CDR1 and CDR2: SGHTA and FQGNSA. The CDR3 here is CASSSGLPPYEQYF. The DNA of the CDR3 is TGTGCCAGCAGCTCGGGACTGCCCCCCTACGAGCAGTACTTC.

The V gene is TRBV5-5, the J gene TRBJ1-6; D call uncertain. CDR1 SGHKS and CDR2 YYEKEE come from the germline V gene (reference sequence). CDR3 size: 15 residues. V shed 3 bases and J shed 5 bases, with 12 bases lying between them. As DNA, the CDR3 is TGTGCCAGCAGCTCCGGTCAAGCCGATAATTCACCCCTCCACTTT. Protein: CASSSGQADNSPLHF.